This T cell receptor beta chain comes out of a study of blood T cell repertoires in COVID-19. The overall study: Samples representing acute and convalescent COVID-19 were sourced from the United States, Italy and Spain. T cells, B-cell-depleted T cells, or PBMCs supplied cDNA or gDNA.

The length of the CDR3 is 15 residues. V was clipped by 3 bases and J by 3 bases; unmatched bases: 6. Germline V CDR1 and CDR2: MDHEN, SYDVKM. Assay: immunoSEQ multiplex PCR; the TCRdb copy retains only in-frame clones and omits some. In the table there are 150,000 or so clones, 75% to 85% of which are singletons. The specimen was peripheral blood. The gene calls are TRBV28 and TRBJ2-7, with TRBD2 matching 9 bases. The sequence was obtained from a woman between 50 and 59 years old with acute or convalescent COVID-19. The CDR3 loop is CASSFGGGAVYEQYF. CDR3 bases: TGTGCCAGCAGTTTCGGCGGGGGGGCCGTCTACGAGCAGTACTTC.